The 21 T cell receptor beta chains reported below all come from one sample, sequenced in a study of radiation and T cells in renal cell carcinoma. Only in-frame clones appear in the TCRdb table, and some are missing; sequencing was by immunoSEQ multiplex PCR. This sample has just over 150,000 clones, with roughly 89% found just once. Described time point: blood 2 weeks post-SBRT. As to treatment: 15 Gy SBRT to primary tumor, nephrectomy 4 weeks later. Specimen: blood, collected from a patient whose treatment included radiotherapy and nephrectomy. Every receptor here comes from a woman between 50 and 59 years old with renal cell carcinoma.

The chain combines TRBV6-1 with TRBJ2-1, with 8 bases matching TRBD2. J was trimmed by 2 bases and V by 6 bases; bases with no gene match: 6. Germline assignment: CDR1 MNHNS and CDR2 SASEGT. The length of the CDR3 is 15 residues. The CDR3 DNA sequence: TGTGCCAGCAGGAGGAGCGGGGGCCCCTACAATGAGCAGTTCTTC. It specifies CASRRSGGPYNEQFF.

The rearrangement links TRBV23-1 to TRBJ2-1; a weak D match, TRBD2 (6 bases). TRBV23-1 is designated an ORF whose function remains uncertain. The CDR3 extends over 13 amino acids. Trimming took off 4 bases at V and 3 bases at J, with 7 bases between the two ends. In nucleotides, the CDR3 is TGCGCCAGCAGTCTGGACTACTACAATGAGCAGTTCTTC. Its protein is CASSLDYYNEQFF.

The chain combines TRBV7-2 with TRBJ1-2; D is possibly TRBD1 (6 bases). Germline V gene lookup returns CDR1 SGHTA and CDR2 FQGNSA. With 3 bases removed from V and 2 bases from J, the gap between germline ends came to 10 bases. The CDR3 runs to 14 residues. CDR3 DNA sequence: TGTGCCAGCAGCTTGGACAGAAACAACTATGGCTACACCTTC. The encoded protein is CASSLDRNNYGYTF.

The chain is built from TRBV9 and TRBJ1-3, with 7 bases lining up with TRBD1. This CDR3 region has 15 residues. V lost 4 bases, J lost 0 bases, and 4 bases stayed unmatched. Germline lookup yields CDR1 SGDLS and CDR2 YYNGEE. CDR3 in amino acids: CASSPGTVSGNTIYF. CDR3 DNA: TGTGCCAGCAGCCCCGGGACAGTCTCTGGAAACACCATATATTTT. The full variable domain, with the rest looked up from reference TRBV9 and TRBJ1-3, is DSGVTQTPKHLITATGQRVTLRCSPRSGDLSVYWYQQSLDQGLQFLIQYYNGEERAKGNILERFSAQQFPDLHSELNLSSLELGDSALYFCASSPGTVSGNTIYFGEGSWLTVV.

As concerns this clone: Other DNA sequences in this specimen translate into the identical CDR3. The V call is TRBV18, the J call TRBJ1-3; no reliable D call. In germline, CDR1 is KGHSH, CDR2 LQKENI. V dropped 0 bases and J dropped 4 bases, with 1 base sitting between them. The CDR3 runs 12 residues. The CDR3 region has the DNA TGTGCCAGCTCACCACCGGGAAACACCATATATTTT. Translating gives CASSPPGNTIYF.

This rearrangement joins TRBV4-1 to TRBJ1-5; 9 bases fit TRBD1. Trimming at V came to 2 bases and at J to 2 bases, leaving 1 base not matched to a gene. Germline CDR1 and CDR2: MGHRA and YSYEKL. This CDR3 contains 15 residues. The CDR3 is CASSQRTGGNQPQHF. The CDR3 nucleotides are TGCGCCAGCAGCCAAAGGACAGGGGGCAATCAGCCCCAGCATTTT.

This sequence joins TRBV9 and TRBJ1-2, with 7 bases identical to TRBD1. With V trimmed by 3 bases and J by 2 bases, 7 bases remained unmatched. The CDR3 extends over 15 amino acids. The germline V gene encodes CDR1 SGDLS and CDR2 YYNGEE. In nucleotides, the CDR3 is TGTGCCAGCAGCGCACAGGGGAGGGTCAACTATGGCTACACCTTC. Residues: CASSAQGRVNYGYTF.

The gene calls are TRBV9 and TRBJ1-2; the D gene is possibly TRBD1 (5 bases). Per germline, CDR1 SGDLS and CDR2 YYNGEE. The V and J ends lost 0 bases and 5 bases respectively, with 14 bases between them. The CDR3 length is 15 residues. This CDR3 reads CASSVVDEGRYGYTF. CDR3 sequence (DNA): TGTGCCAGCAGCGTAGTGGACGAGGGGAGGTATGGCTACACCTTC.

V usage is TRBV9 and J usage is TRBJ1-1; 9 positions agree with TRBD1. Germline V gene data show CDR1 as SGDLS and CDR2 as YYNGEE. The CDR3 loop spans 14 amino acids. Trimming took 3 bases from V and 5 from J; bases not matched to a gene: 5. Written as DNA, the CDR3 is TGTGCCAGCAGCGCCGGGACAGGGAAAACTGAAGCTTTCTTT. This sequence encodes CASSAGTGKTEAFF.

This sequence joins TRBV7-9 and TRBJ1-2; D is unclear. Per germline, CDR1 SEHNR and CDR2 FQNEAQ (reference sequence). CDR3 length: 14 residues. Trimming pared 1 base from V and 6 bases from J, leaving 12 bases between. In DNA, the CDR3 is TGTGCCAGCAGCTTAGAGACCTCCGCTAATGGCTACACCTTC. Encoded protein: CASSLETSANGYTF.

This chain joins TRBV9 and TRBJ2-7, with 10 bases matching TRBD1. Germline V gene lookup returns CDR1 SGDLS and CDR2 YYNGEE. CDR3 length: 15 amino acids. Germline trimming cut 4 bases from V and 6 bases from J; bases unmatched to any gene: 10. The CDR3 DNA sequence: TGTGCCAGCAGCCCCCGACAGGGGGCCGGTGGCGAGCAGTACTTC. Translating gives CASSPRQGAGGEQYF.

The chain couples TRBV7-2 to TRBJ2-6; D assignment may be TRBD1 or TRBD2 (5 bases each). Trimming cost V 5 bases and J 4 bases, with 9 bases left between them. CDR1 is SGHTA and CDR2 is FQGNSA in the germline V gene. The CDR3 consists of 14 residues. The CDR3 bases are TGTGCCAGCAGCATCGGGACGGGGGCCAACGTCCTGACTTTC. Its protein product is CASSIGTGANVLTF.

The rearrangement links TRBV9 to TRBJ2-1; 10 positions match TRBD2. Looked up from germline, CDR1 is SGDLS and CDR2 is YYNGEE. CDR3 size: 16 residues. The V and J ends lost 0 bases and 10 bases, in that order; junction bases with no gene match: 10. The CDR3 DNA follows: TGTGCCAGCAGCGTAGCGATAGCGGGGGGCCTCAGGGAGCAGTTCTTC. Its protein product is CASSVAIAGGLREQFF.

The chain carries TRBV6-1 and TRBJ1-6; the D gene is possibly TRBD1 (5 bases). The ends were cut back, 1 base at V and 10 bases at J, with 17 bases in the middle. The length of the CDR3 is 16 residues. From germline, CDR1 is MNHNS and CDR2 SASEGT. The CDR3 loop reads CASSEDFGGGESPLHF. Here the CDR3 DNA reads TGTGCCAGCAGTGAAGATTTCGGGGGTGGAGAATCACCCCTCCACTTT.

The rearrangement links TRBV12-2 to TRBJ1-2; the D call of TRBD1 is as the table states it, not checked on the DNA. TRBV12-2 counts as a pseudogene. This CDR3 spans 15 amino acids. CDR3 bases: TGTGCAAGTCGCCCTCCCCCCCCACAGAACTATGGCTACACCTTC. This gives the protein CASRPPPPQNYGYTF.

There are a few counts of this clone. The chain is built from TRBV2 and TRBJ2-6; 9 bases match TRBD1. The CDR3 sequence is 16 residues long. Germline trimming cut 3 bases from V and 3 bases from J; bases unmatched to any gene: 3. Germline CDR1 is SNHLY and CDR2 is FYNNEI. Here the CDR3 reads CASSETGGSGANVLTF. Here the CDR3 DNA reads TGTGCCAGCAGTGAGACAGGGGGAAGTGGGGCCAACGTCCTGACTTTC.

The gene calls are TRBV4-3 and TRBJ2-1; 9 nucleotides align to TRBD1. Germline V gene sequence: CDR1 LGHNA, CDR2 YSLEER. V shed 4 bases, J shed 2 bases, and the junction held 3 bases outside the gene matches. The CDR3 is 15 amino acids. CDR3 sequence: CASSRRQGAYNEQFF. CDR3 nucleotides: TGCGCCAGCAGCCGCAGACAGGGGGCCTACAATGAGCAGTTCTTC.

In its sample, this clone was seen once. The V gene is TRBV7-9, the J gene TRBJ2-5; D ambiguous. V was trimmed by 0 bases and J by 7 bases, leaving 3 bases between them. This CDR3 is 11 amino acids long. Germline-derived CDR1 and CDR2 are SEHNR and FQNEAQ (reference sequence). The CDR3 loop is CASSLAGTQYF. The CDR3 DNA reads TGTGCCAGCAGCTTAGCAGGGACCCAGTACTTC. Drawing the rest from reference TRBV7-9 and TRBJ2-5, the complete variable domain is DTGVSQNPRHKITKRGQNVTFRCDPISEHNRLYWYRQTLGQGPEFLTYFQNEAQLEKSRLLSDRFSAERPKGSFSTLEIQRTEQGDSAMYLCASSLAGTQYFGPGTRLLVL.

J is TRBJ1-4 and V is TRBV5-1, with D unresolved. Germline V gene sequence: CDR1 SGHRS, CDR2 YFSETQ. V was trimmed by 0 bases and J by 3 bases, leaving 9 bases between them. This CDR3 region has 15 residues. The CDR3 spells CASSLEGTPNEKLFF. In nucleotides, the CDR3 is TGCGCCAGCAGCTTGGAGGGCACCCCTAATGAAAAACTGTTTTTT.

V gene TRBV19 combines with J gene TRBJ1-6; the D gene is possibly TRBD1 (5 bases). V lost 3 bases, J lost 7 bases, and 16 bases lay in between. CDR1 is LNHDA, CDR2 SQIVND, per germline (reference sequence). The CDR3 sequence is 16 residues long. The chain's CDR3 is CASSISNDGGNSPLHF. The DNA of the CDR3 is TGTGCCAGTAGTATCTCTAATGACGGGGGAAATTCACCCCTCCACTTT.

This sequence joins TRBV7-9 and TRBJ1-2; 8 nucleotides align to TRBD1. There are 14 residues in the CDR3. V lost 1 base, J lost 2 bases, and 0 bases stayed unmatched. CDR1 is SEHNR, CDR2 FQNEAQ, per germline (reference sequence). For the CDR3, the DNA is TGTGCCAGCAGCTTAGGGACAGGGAACTATGGCTACACCTTC. This sequence encodes CASSLGTGNYGYTF.